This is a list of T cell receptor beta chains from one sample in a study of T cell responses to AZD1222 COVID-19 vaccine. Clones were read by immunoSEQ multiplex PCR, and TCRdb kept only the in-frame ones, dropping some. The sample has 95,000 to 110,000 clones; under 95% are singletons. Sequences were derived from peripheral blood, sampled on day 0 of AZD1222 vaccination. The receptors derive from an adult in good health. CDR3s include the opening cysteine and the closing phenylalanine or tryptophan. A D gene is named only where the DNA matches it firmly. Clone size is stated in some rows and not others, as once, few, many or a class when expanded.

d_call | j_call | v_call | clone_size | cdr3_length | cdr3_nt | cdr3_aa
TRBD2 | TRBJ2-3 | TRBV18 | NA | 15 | TGTGCCAGCTCACCAGAGGGACTAGCGTACGATACGCAGTATTTT | CASSPEGLAYDTQYF
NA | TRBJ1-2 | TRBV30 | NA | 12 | TGTGCCTGGAAGGGGTCAGAATATGGCTACACCTTC | CAWKGSEYGYTF
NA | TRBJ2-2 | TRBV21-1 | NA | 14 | TGTGCCAGGGACAGGGGTCTCTACACCGGGGAGCTGTTTTTT | CARDRGLYTGELFF
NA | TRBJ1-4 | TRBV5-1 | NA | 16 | TGCGCCAGCAGCTTGGGGGGGCGGCCAGCTAATGAAAAACTGTTTTTT | CASSLGGRPANEKLFF
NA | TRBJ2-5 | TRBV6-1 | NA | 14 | TGTGCCAGCAGTGACAGGGCGGGCTTAGAGACCCAGTACTTC | CASSDRAGLETQYF
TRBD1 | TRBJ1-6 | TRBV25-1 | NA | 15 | TGTGCCAGCAGTGTCGGTCTCAGGGGGTGGTCACCCCTCCACTTT | CASSVGLRGWSPLHF
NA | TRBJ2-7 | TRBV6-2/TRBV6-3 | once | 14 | TGTGCCAGCAGTTACTCGCCCGCCACCTACGAGCAGTACTTC | CASSYSPATYEQYF
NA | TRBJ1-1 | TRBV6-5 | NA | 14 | TGTGCCAGCAGTTACGGGGGGGGCAATAAGAAAGCTTTCTTT | CASSYGGGNKKAFF
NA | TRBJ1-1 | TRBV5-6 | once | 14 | TGTGCCAGCACATACAGGAGCATGAACACTGAAGCTTTCTTT | CASTYRSMNTEAFF
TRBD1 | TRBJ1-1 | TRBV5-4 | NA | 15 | TGTGCCAGCAGCTTGGCGACCGGGACAGGGGCTGAAGCTTTCTTT | CASSLATGTGAEAFF
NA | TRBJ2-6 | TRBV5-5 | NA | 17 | TGTGCCAGCAGCTTGAAGGTAGGACAGTCTGGGGCCAACGTCCTGACTTTC | CASSLKVGQSGANVLTF
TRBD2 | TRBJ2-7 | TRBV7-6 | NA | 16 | TGTGCCAGCAGCCCCATAGCGGGGGGTCCATCCTACGAGCAGTACTTC | CASSPIAGGPSYEQYF
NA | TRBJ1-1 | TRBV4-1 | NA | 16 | TGCGCCAGCAGCCAAGAAGTTAGGGGGATGAACACTGAAGCTTTCTTT | CASSQEVRGMNTEAFF
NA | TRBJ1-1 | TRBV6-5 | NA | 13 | TGTGCCAGCAGCTTACAGGGAAACACTGAAGCTTTCTTT | CASSLQGNTEAFF
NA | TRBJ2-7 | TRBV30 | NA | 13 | TGTGCCTGGCGGTCAGGGGCGGTCCACGAGCAGTACTTC | CAWRSGAVHEQYF
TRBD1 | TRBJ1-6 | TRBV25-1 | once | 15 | TGTGCCAGCAGTGACCCGGGGACAGCTAGTTCACCCCTCCACTTT | CASSDPGTASSPLHF
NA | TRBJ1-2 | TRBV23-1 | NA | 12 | TGCGCCAGCAGTCAATCTGGGCGGGGCTACACCTTC | CASSQSGRGYTF
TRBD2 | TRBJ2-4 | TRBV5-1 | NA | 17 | TGCGCCAGCAGCTTCTCCGGGACTAGCGGGGGGGCGAACATTCAGTACTTC | CASSFSGTSGGANIQYF
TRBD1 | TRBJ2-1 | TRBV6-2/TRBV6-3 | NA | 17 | TGTGCCAGCAGTTACTCCCCTCTTATGACAGGGAACAATGAGCAGTTCTTC | CASSYSPLMTGNNEQFF
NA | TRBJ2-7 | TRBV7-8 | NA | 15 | TGTGCCAGCAGCTTAGAAGACAGGGGAGGGTACGAGCAGTACTTC | CASSLEDRGGYEQYF
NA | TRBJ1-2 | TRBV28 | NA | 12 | TGTGCCAGCACTCCGGGGGGCTATGGCTACACCTTC | CASTPGGYGYTF
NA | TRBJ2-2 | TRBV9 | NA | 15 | TGTGCCAGCAGCGTATCCCCGAACTCTTTCGGGGAGCTGTTTTTT | CASSVSPNSFGELFF
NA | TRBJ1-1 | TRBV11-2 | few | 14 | TGTGCCAGCATTGGGCAGGGAAAAAACACTGAAGCTTTCTTT | CASIGQGKNTEAFF
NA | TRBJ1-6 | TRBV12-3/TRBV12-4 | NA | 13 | TGTGCCAGCAGCCTCCAAAATAATTCACCCCTCCACTTT | CASSLQNNSPLHF
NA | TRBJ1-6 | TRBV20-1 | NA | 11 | TGCAGTGCTAGAGATGTGGTTTCCCTCCACTTT | CSARDVVSLHF